The 24 T cell receptor beta chains listed next were all sequenced from one sample in a study of T-cell reconstitution after alpha-beta-depleted transplantation in children. Unique molecular identifiers were used to barcode this TCRbeta library. Using its own MiXCR run on the PCR reads, TCRdb lists one record per CDR3 protein. Counted here are 300,000 or so distinct CDR3 sequences, more than 20% occurring once; the ten biggest clones make up over 9.5%. Sequences were derived from PBMCs, mostly from graft donor cells, sampled 180 days after TCRalphabeta/CD19-depleted stem cell transplant. These TCRs come from a male patient aged 5 to 17 who had a stem cell transplant for acute lymphoblastic leukemia, so the T cells may come from the graft donor.

The chain joins TRBV7-9 to TRBJ2-5; 12 nucleotides match TRBD2. The trim removed 5 bases at V and 0 bases at J, leaving 4 bases unmatched. Germline CDR1 SEHNR, CDR2 FQNEAQ (reference sequence). The CDR3 length is 16 residues. The CDR3 here is CASSPRLAGDQETQYF. CDR3 bases: TGTGCCAGCAGCCCCCGACTAGCGGGAGACCAAGAGACCCAGTACTTC.

The sample holds a few counts of this clonotype. The V gene is TRBV27, the J gene TRBJ2-7, with TRBD2 matching over 7 bases. Germline CDR1 reads MNHEY; CDR2 reads SMNVEV (reference sequence). V shed 2 bases and J 3 bases; nucleotides not matched to a gene: 10. The CDR3 loop spans 16 amino acids. CDR3 sequence: CASSLRAGENLYEQYF. For the CDR3, the DNA is TGTGCCAGCAGTTTACGGGCGGGAGAAAATCTCTACGAGCAGTACTTC.

This clonotype appeared a few times. The chain links TRBV11-3 to TRBJ1-1; D is uncertain. Trimming left V 2 bases short and J 4 bases short, with 11 bases between. Germline V gene lookup returns CDR1 SGHNT and CDR2 YENEEA. This CDR3 spans 14 amino acids. This chain's CDR3 is CASSLSGSGTEAFF. CDR3 DNA sequence: TGTGCCAGCAGCTTAAGTGGTTCGGGCACTGAAGCTTTCTTT.

This clonotype was counted many times. V and J are TRBV15 and TRBJ2-7; TRBD2 is a possible D gene (5 bases). The V end lost 8 bases, the J end lost 7 bases, and 12 bases lay between the germline ends. The germline gives CDR1 LNHNV, CDR2 YYDKDF (reference sequence). The length of the CDR3 is 11 residues. The CDR3 DNA follows: TGTGCCACCGCGAACGGCGGGGAGCAGTACTTC. This translates into CATANGGEQYF. Full variable domain (outside the CDR3, taken from reference TRBV15 and TRBJ2-7): DAMVIQNPRYQVTQFGKPVTLSCSQTLNHNVMYWYQQKSSQAPKLLFHYYDKDFNNEADTPDNFQSRRPNTSFCFLDIRSPGLGDTAMYLCATANGGEQYFGPGTRLTVT.

The J gene is TRBJ2-7, the V gene TRBV5-6, with 9 bases matching TRBD2. The CDR3 covers 18 residues. Per the germline V gene, CDR1 is SGHDT and CDR2 is YYEEEE. With V trimmed by 0 bases and J by 2 bases, 12 bases remained unmatched. CDR3 sequence (DNA): TGTGCCAGCAGCTTGGGTTTGGGAGGCGGGAGGGCCACCTACGAGCAGTACTTC. It codes for CASSLGLGGGRATYEQYF.

This clonotype was counted between two and nine times. This chain joins TRBV11-2 and TRBJ2-3; D is uncertain. CDR3 length: 15 residues. V lost 3 bases and J 7 bases, leaving 17 bases between the germline ends. Germline assignment: CDR1 SGHAT and CDR2 FQNNGV. The CDR3 sequence is CASSFPEGRVNTQYF. CDR3 sequence (DNA): TGTGCCAGCAGCTTCCCGGAAGGGCGAGTTAATACGCAGTATTTT.

V is TRBV20-1 and J is TRBJ2-7; 8 bases are a match to TRBD2. The trim removed 7 bases at V and 2 bases at J, leaving 4 bases unmatched. The germline V gene encodes CDR1 DFQATT and CDR2 SNEGSKA (reference sequence). The CDR3 has 12 amino acids. The CDR3 sequence is CSGGRPTYEQYF. Written as DNA, the CDR3 is TGCAGTGGCGGGAGGCCTACCTACGAGCAGTACTTC.

The chain combines TRBV5-4 with TRBJ2-1, with TRBD2 identical over 14 bases. Germline CDR1 reads SGHNT; CDR2 reads YYREEE (reference sequence). The V segment lost 0 bases and the J segment 5 bases; nucleotides outside the gene matches: 7. The CDR3 totals 18 residues. As DNA, the CDR3 is TGTGCCAGCAGCTTGGTCCGGACTAGCGGGAGGCGGGACAATGAGCAGTTCTTC. It yields the protein CASSLVRTSGRRDNEQFF.

The rearrangement uses TRBV7-9 and TRBJ2-7; 10 nucleotides agree with TRBD2. This CDR3 spans 15 amino acids. Germline V gives CDR1 SEHNR, CDR2 FQNEAQ (reference sequence). The ends lost 5 bases at V and 2 bases at J; junction bases unmatched: 6. The CDR3 region is CASSPGTSAAYEQYF. The CDR3 DNA sequence: TGTGCCAGCAGCCCCGGGACTAGCGCAGCCTACGAGCAGTACTTC. Full variable domain (outside the CDR3, taken from reference TRBV7-9 and TRBJ2-7): DTGVSQNPRHKITKRGQNVTFRCDPISEHNRLYWYRQTLGQGPEFLTYFQNEAQLEKSRLLSDRFSAERPKGSFSTLEIQRTEQGDSAMYLCASSPGTSAAYEQYFGPGTRLTVT.

This clonotype was detected ten times or more. The J gene is TRBJ2-7, the V gene TRBV12-3 or TRBV12-4; 11 bases line up with TRBD2. The CDR3 loop spans 15 amino acids. J was trimmed by 6 bases and V by 5 bases; bases with no gene match: 9. The CDR3 sequence: CASSETSGKVVEQYF. In DNA, the CDR3 is TGTGCCAGCAGTGAGACTAGCGGGAAAGTAGTCGAGCAGTACTTC.

The CDR3 region has the DNA TGTGCCAGCTCACTTAAACAGGGAAGCTCTGGAAACACCATATATTTT. Encoded protein: CASSLKQGSSGNTIYF. V gene TRBV18 combines with J gene TRBJ1-3; possibly TRBD1 for D (6 bases). V lost 4 bases, J lost 0 bases, and 13 bases lay in between. Germline loops: CDR1 KGHSH, CDR2 LQKENI. This CDR3 is 16 amino acids long. The whole variable domain, filled in from reference TRBV18 and TRBJ1-3, reads NAGVMQNPRHLVRRRGQEARLRCSPMKGHSHVYWYRQLPEEGLKFMVYLQKENIIDESGMPKERFSAEFPKEGPSILRIQQVVRGDSAAYFCASSLKQGSSGNTIYFGEGSWLTVV.

The rearrangement uses TRBV5-1 and TRBJ2-5, with 8 bases identical to TRBD2. Germline V gene sequence: CDR1 SGHRS, CDR2 YFSETQ. CDR3 length: 15 amino acids. J gave up 5 bases and V 4 bases, and 10 bases lay outside the gene matches. As DNA, the CDR3 is TGCGCCAGCAGCGTAAGCGGGAGAGAGGTGGAGACCCAGTACTTC. Translating gives CASSVSGREVETQYF.

The V gene is TRBV7-9, the J gene TRBJ2-5; 8 bases agree with TRBD1. Germline V gives CDR1 SEHNR, CDR2 FQNEAQ (reference sequence). The V gene end was trimmed by 4 bases and the J gene end by 5 bases; junction bases not matched to a gene: 6. The CDR3 is 14 amino acids. CDR3 sequence: CASSSSGGEETQYF. The CDR3 bases are TGTGCCAGCAGCTCTTCAGGGGGCGAGGAGACCCAGTACTTC.

The chain joins TRBV5-1 to TRBJ2-2; D gene uncertain. The CDR3 is 13 amino acids. V was shortened by 2 bases and J by 9 bases, with 11 bases between the two germline ends. Per the germline V gene, CDR1 is SGHRS and CDR2 is YFSETQ. The CDR3 spells CASSLSSFRELFF. In DNA, the CDR3 is TGCGCCAGCAGCTTAAGTTCCTTTCGGGAGCTGTTTTTT.

In this sample, this clonotype turned up many times. The chain couples TRBV5-1 to TRBJ2-1; D is possibly TRBD1 or TRBD2 (5 bases each). Germline V CDR1 and CDR2: SGHRS, YFSETQ. This CDR3 has 15 amino acids. Trimming took 2 bases from V and 0 from J, leaving 9 bases between them. CDR3 DNA: TGCGCCAGCAGCTTATGGGGGAGCTCCTACAATGAGCAGTTCTTC. Amino acids: CASSLWGSSYNEQFF.

This chain links TRBV10-3 with TRBJ1-4; no definite D call. V dropped 0 bases and J dropped 5 bases, with 10 bases sitting between them. This CDR3 spans 15 amino acids. The V gene's germline CDR1 is ENHRY and CDR2 SYGVKD. CDR3 loop: CAISESAEANEKLFF. CDR3 DNA: TGTGCCATCAGTGAGTCGGCAGAGGCCAATGAAAAACTGTTTTTT.

The rearrangement uses TRBV5-1 and TRBJ2-3, with TRBD2 identical over 11 bases. Germline V gene lookup returns CDR1 SGHRS and CDR2 YFSETQ. CDR3 length equals 16 residues. V lost 4 bases and J lost 0; bases outside the gene matches: 4. The CDR3 sequence: CASSTTSGASTDTQYF. CDR3 DNA sequence: TGCGCCAGCAGCACGACTAGCGGGGCTAGCACAGATACGCAGTATTTT.

This clonotype turned up a few times. Written as DNA, the CDR3 is TGTGCCAGCACCTGGTGGGTAGGTGGCTACACCTTC. It translates to CASTWWVGGYTF. The rearrangement joins TRBV12-3 or TRBV12-4 to TRBJ1-2; D remains ambiguous. V lost 7 bases to trimming and J lost 7 bases, with 13 bases between them. The CDR3 runs to 12 residues.

This clonotype was seen just once. The chain has TRBV19 and TRBJ2-1, with a weak D call TRBD1 (5 bases). Germline CDR1 is LNHDA and CDR2 is SQIVND (reference sequence). V was pared by 1 base and J by 6 bases, with 7 bases between. There are 13 residues in the CDR3. CDR3 nucleotides: TGTGCCAGTAGTATAGGACAGTTCAATGAGCAGTTCTTC. It translates to CASSIGQFNEQFF.

The gene calls are TRBV7-3 and TRBJ1-1, with D unclear. Trimming cost V 2 bases and J 0 bases, with 13 bases left between them. Germline V CDR1 and CDR2: SGHTA, FQGTGA. The CDR3 extends over 16 amino acids. The CDR3 sequence: CASSLHGGRLNTEAFF. CDR3 nucleotides: TGTGCCAGCAGCTTACATGGCGGCAGACTGAACACTGAAGCTTTCTTT. The full variable domain, with the rest looked up from reference TRBV7-3 and TRBJ1-1, is GAGVSQTPSNKVTEKGKYVELRCDPISGHTALYWYRQSLGQGPEFLIYFQGTGAADDSGLPNDRFFAVRPEGSVSTLKIQRTERGDSAVYLCASSLHGGRLNTEAFFGQGTRLTVV.

This clonotype appeared a few times. V gene TRBV12-3 or TRBV12-4 combines with J gene TRBJ2-7; 7 nucleotides agree with TRBD1. With 6 bases clipped from V and 3 bases from J, the junction kept 11 bases outside the gene matches. CDR3 length: 15 residues. The CDR3 bases are TGTGCCAGCAGCCGAAGGGACAGTTGGTTCTACGAGCAGTACTTC. Translation: CASSRRDSWFYEQYF.

This clonotype was seen many times. The CDR3 region is CASSLRGITQETQYF. The CDR3 DNA sequence: TGCGCCAGCAGCTTGCGTGGGATCACCCAAGAGACCCAGTACTTC. The chain couples TRBV5-1 to TRBJ2-5; D gene uncertain. Germline values: CDR1 SGHRS, CDR2 YFSETQ. The CDR3 spans 15 residues. Trimming cost V 1 base and J 1 base, with 11 bases left between them.

DNA of the CDR3: TGTGCCAGCAGTGTGCAGTTAGATACGCAGTATTTT. This sequence encodes CASSVQLDTQYF. The chain recombines TRBV12-3 or TRBV12-4 with TRBJ2-3; D gene uncertain. There are 12 residues in the CDR3. V was clipped by 5 bases and J by 5 bases, with 8 bases between them.

The sample holds a few counts of this clonotype. This rearrangement joins TRBV7-8 to TRBJ2-1, with TRBD2 as a possible D gene (7 bases). V lost 3 bases to trimming and J lost 3 bases, with 15 bases between them. Per germline, CDR1 SGHVS and CDR2 FQNEAQ. This CDR3 region has 16 residues. CDR3 sequence reads: CASSFWKGGGYNEQFF. DNA for the CDR3: TGTGCCAGCAGCTTCTGGAAGGGGGGGGGCTACAATGAGCAGTTCTTC.